These 21 T cell receptor beta chains were all obtained from the same sample, sequenced in a study of shared clonotypes between healthy human individuals. The method was immunoSEQ multiplex PCR; TCRdb's version includes in-frame clones alone and lacks a portion of them. The sample holds about 1.1 million clones, 60% to 85% seen once. The sample consisted of memory CD4+ T cells from PBMCs. Described subset: CD45RA-negative fraction. Receptors were obtained from a man aged 18-30 years in good health. Some clones in this sample may be carry-over from other donors' samples.

The chain joins TRBV5-1 to TRBJ2-5, with TRBD1 identical over 7 bases. The DNA end is a closer match to TRBJ2-7, so the J assignment may be wrong. The CDR3 length is 14 residues. Germline V gives CDR1 SGHRS, CDR2 YFSETQ. The CDR3 region is CASSRTDRVGEQYF. DNA of the CDR3: TGCGCCAGCAGCCGCACAGACAGGGTGGGCGAGCAGTACTTC.

The chain uses TRBV7-8 and TRBJ2-5, with TRBD2 matching over 14 bases. This CDR3 spans 16 amino acids. Germline lookup yields CDR1 SGHVS and CDR2 FQNEAQ. J gave up 5 bases and V 5 bases, and 7 bases lay outside the gene matches. CDR3: CASSQGLAGVRETQYF. CDR3 nucleotides: TGTGCCAGCAGCCAGGGACTAGCGGGAGTTCGGGAGACCCAGTACTTC.

Concerning this clone: This same CDR3 is encoded by further DNA sequences in the sample. The gene calls are TRBV7-9 and TRBJ2-7, with D possibly called TRBD1 or TRBD2 (5 bases each). This CDR3 has 13 residues. The V gene's germline CDR1 is SEHNR and CDR2 FQNEAQ (reference sequence). Trimming pared 0 bases from V and 5 bases from J, leaving 8 bases between. In DNA form, the CDR3 reads TGTGCCAGCAGCTTAGCGGGGGTCGACGAGCAGTACTTC. Its translation: CASSLAGVDEQYF. Full variable domain (remainder filled in from reference TRBV7-9 and TRBJ2-7): DTGVSQNPRHKITKRGQNVTFRCDPISEHNRLYWYRQTLGQGPEFLTYFQNEAQLEKSRLLSDRFSAERPKGSFSTLEIQRTEQGDSAMYLCASSLAGVDEQYFGPGTRLTVT.

V and J are TRBV29-1 and TRBJ1-1, with D unresolved. Trimming left V 6 bases short and J 5 bases short, with 19 bases between. CDR3 length: 14 amino acids. Germline V gives CDR1 SQVTM, CDR2 ANQGSEA. The CDR3 DNA reads TGCAGCGTCCTCCGGACCGCCGGAGGGACTGAAGCTTTCTTT. Translating gives CSVLRTAGGTEAFF.

Turning to this clone: Other DNA sequences in the sample encode the same CDR3. V usage is TRBV7-2 and J usage is TRBJ2-7, with TRBD2 identical over 9 bases. There are 14 residues in the CDR3. V dropped 5 bases and J dropped 1; count of bases not matched to a gene: 3. Germline V gives CDR1 SGHTA, CDR2 FQGNSA. CDR3 DNA: TGTGCCAGCAGCCCCGGACTAGCGTCCTACGAGCAGTACTTC. It is translated as CASSPGLASYEQYF.

V is TRBV28 and J is TRBJ1-2; D not certain. V lost 6 bases to trimming and J lost 4 bases, with 9 bases between them. The CDR3 contains 12 residues. Germline V lookup: CDR1 MDHEN, CDR2 SYDVKM. CDR3 coding DNA: TGTGCCAGCAGGAGTTTAGGCTATGGCTACACCTTC. Protein product: CASRSLGYGYTF.

The chain has TRBV5-1 and TRBJ1-1; maybe TRBD1 (5 bases). The CDR3 totals 14 residues. Germline loops: CDR1 SGHRS, CDR2 YFSETQ. Trimming left V 7 bases short and J 1 base short, with 14 bases between. The CDR3 is CASGPQGSNTEAFF. DNA of the CDR3: TGCGCCAGCGGACCGCAGGGATCGAACACTGAAGCTTTCTTT.

The rearrangement uses TRBV9 and TRBJ2-3, with a weak D call TRBD2 (6 bases). Germline lookup yields CDR1 SGDLS and CDR2 YYNGEE. CDR3 length: 14 residues. Trimming stripped 7 bases from V and 2 bases from J, with 14 bases between. CDR3 sequence reads: CASVPSANTDTQYF. Written as DNA, the CDR3 is TGTGCCAGCGTCCCTAGCGCGAACACAGATACGCAGTATTTT.

CDR3 loop: CASSRPGQGVYEQYF. DNA for the CDR3: TGTGCCAGCAGCCGACCCGGACAGGGCGTCTACGAGCAGTACTTC. This sequence joins TRBV6-5 and TRBJ2-7; TRBD1 agrees at 8 bases. The germline gives CDR1 MNHEY, CDR2 SVGAGI. The CDR3 totals 15 residues. V lost 6 bases to trimming and J lost 3 bases; unmatched junction nucleotides: 10.

The genes are TRBV7-2 and TRBJ1-3; D is unresolved. The V and J ends lost 3 bases and 2 bases respectively, with 8 bases between them. This CDR3 region has 14 residues. The germline CDR1 and CDR2 sequences are SGHTA and FQGNSA. The CDR3 loop reads CASSFYSAGNTIYF. Here the CDR3 DNA reads TGTGCCAGCAGCTTCTATTCAGCTGGAAACACCATATATTTT.

This sequence joins TRBV7-2 and TRBJ2-1, with 9 bases lining up with TRBD2. The germline CDR1 and CDR2 sequences are SGHTA and FQGNSA. The CDR3 has 15 amino acids. V trimming: 5 bases; J trimming: 10 bases; junction bases outside the gene matches: 12. The CDR3 spells CASSQLSGRSGEQFF. DNA of the CDR3: TGTGCCAGCAGCCAACTGAGCGGGAGGTCAGGCGAGCAGTTCTTC.

In DNA form, the CDR3 reads TGTGCCAGCGCCAGGGGGCCTTTGAACACTGAAGCTTTCTTT. It codes for CASARGPLNTEAFF. The V gene is TRBV6-5, the J gene TRBJ1-1; 8 bases line up with TRBD1. The germline V gene has CDR1 MNHEY and CDR2 SVGAGI. The CDR3 sequence is 14 residues long. The J segment lost 0 bases and the V segment lost 8 bases, leaving 5 bases of the junction unmatched.

The rearrangement links TRBV19 to TRBJ1-1; 7 nucleotides agree with TRBD1. CDR3 length: 14 amino acids. V dropped 3 bases and J dropped 1; count of bases not matched to a gene: 2. Germline V gene data show CDR1 as LNHDA and CDR2 as SQIVND (reference sequence). CDR3 in amino acids: CASSMGDRNTEAFF. The CDR3 nucleotides read TGTGCCAGTAGTATGGGGGACAGGAACACTGAAGCTTTCTTT.

J is TRBJ1-4 and V is TRBV5-1; D gene unclear. Per the germline V gene, CDR1 is SGHRS and CDR2 is YFSETQ. This CDR3 is built from 14 residues. V lost 0 bases and J 6 bases, leaving 9 bases between the germline ends. CDR3 in DNA: TGCGCCAGCAGCTTGGTAGGTCGGGATGAAAAACTGTTTTTT. Translated, it gives CASSLVGRDEKLFF.

V gene TRBV2 combines with J gene TRBJ2-3, with TRBD1 as a possible D gene (6 bases). With 7 bases removed from V and 1 base from J, the gap between germline ends came to 15 bases. Germline CDR1 and CDR2: SNHLY and FYNNEI. The CDR3 has 15 residues. The CDR3 sequence is CASTYPTGGTDTQYF. CDR3 bases: TGTGCCAGCACCTACCCGACAGGTGGCACAGATACGCAGTATTTT.

The chain combines TRBV6-5 with TRBJ1-1; 8 nucleotides agree with TRBD1. CDR1 and CDR2 from the germline V gene are MNHEY and SVGAGI. This CDR3 has 15 residues. The trim removed 6 bases at V and 7 bases at J, leaving 13 bases unmatched. This chain's CDR3 is CASRRTRGRYVEAFF. The CDR3 nucleotides are TGTGCCAGCAGACGAACCAGGGGGCGTTATGTTGAAGCTTTCTTT.

The sample holds many counts of this clone. The chain couples TRBV5-4 to TRBJ2-3; 13 nucleotides agree with TRBD2. Trimming took 4 bases from V and 0 from J; bases not matched to a gene: 2. Germline CDR1 and CDR2: SGHNT and YYREEE (reference sequence). CDR3 size: 16 residues. The chain's CDR3 is CASSVGLAGSTDTQYF. CDR3 DNA sequence: TGTGCCAGCAGCGTGGGACTAGCGGGGAGCACAGATACGCAGTATTTT.

The chain links TRBV5-1 to TRBJ2-3, with D maybe TRBD1 (5 bases). The CDR3 runs to 15 residues. The V gene lost 0 bases and the J gene lost 3 bases, with 11 bases spanning the gap. Germline loops: CDR1 SGHRS, CDR2 YFSETQ. The CDR3 DNA sequence: TGCGCCAGCAGCTTGGTGGGGCTTGGGACAGATACGCAGTATTTT. It yields the protein CASSLVGLGTDTQYF. The variable domain in full, with the rest retrieved from reference TRBV5-1 and TRBJ2-3, is KAGVTQTPRYLIKTRGQQVTLSCSPISGHRSVSWYQQTPGQGLQFLFEYFSETQRNKGNFPGRFSGRQFSNSRSEMNVSTLELGDSALYLCASSLVGLGTDTQYFGPGTRLTVL.

The V and J genes are TRBV6-1 and TRBJ2-1; no clear D gene. The germline gives CDR1 MNHNS, CDR2 SASEGT. V was shortened by 5 bases and J by 8 bases, with 13 bases between the two germline ends. The CDR3 covers 13 residues. CDR3 amino acids: CASSKPKAYEQFF. CDR3 DNA sequence: TGTGCCAGCAGTAAACCGAAGGCCTATGAGCAGTTCTTC.

This sequence joins TRBV28 and TRBJ2-1; D may correspond to TRBD1 or TRBD2 (5 bases each). The CDR3 totals 12 residues. V lost 5 bases, J lost 15 bases, and 17 bases lay in between. Germline CDR1 and CDR2: MDHEN and SYDVKM. As DNA, the CDR3 is TGTGCCAGCAGTATACGGGGCGGAAAGTCGTTCTTC. Its protein is CASSIRGGKSFF.

The gene calls are TRBV18 and TRBJ1-1, with 8 bases that match TRBD1. V lost 0 bases to trimming and J lost 4 bases; unmatched junction nucleotides: 4. Germline V CDR1 and CDR2: KGHSH, LQKENI. The CDR3 runs 15 residues. The CDR3 sequence is CASSPPGRGPTEAFF. CDR3 nucleotides: TGTGCCAGCTCACCACCGGGCAGGGGGCCCACTGAAGCTTTCTTT. Drawing the rest from reference TRBV18 and TRBJ1-1, the complete variable domain is NAGVMQNPRHLVRRRGQEARLRCSPMKGHSHVYWYRQLPEEGLKFMVYLQKENIIDESGMPKERFSAEFPKEGPSILRIQQVVRGDSAAYFCASSPPGRGPTEAFFGQGTRLTVV.